The 13 T cell receptor beta chains reported below all come from one sample, sequenced in a study of shared clonotypes between healthy human individuals. CD8 cells classed as naive were CD45RO-negative and positively selected for CCR7, excluding terminally differentiated effector memory CD45RA+ cells. Some clones are missing from TCRdb's copy, which holds only in-frame ones; the method was immunoSEQ multiplex PCR. The sample contains around 2,100,000 clones, over 85% of which appear only once. Source material: naive CD8+ T cells sorted from blood. The receptors here all came from a young man in good health.

Here the CDR3 DNA reads TGTGCCTGGAGTGCTGAGAATTACAACACTGAAGCTTTCTTT. This translates into CAWSAENYNTEAFF. The chain recombines TRBV30 with TRBJ1-1; no reliable D call. Trimming cost V 1 base and J 2 bases, with 11 bases left between them. The CDR3 is made up of 14 amino acids. Per the germline V gene, CDR1 is GTSNPN and CDR2 is SVGIG (reference sequence).

This chain uses TRBV6-1 with TRBJ2-1; 8 nucleotides line up with TRBD2. CDR3 length equals 14 residues. The V segment lost 4 bases and the J segment 5 bases; nucleotides outside the gene matches: 4. Germline CDR1 and CDR2: MNHNS and SASEGT. The CDR3 sequence is CASSGAGAHNEQFF. CDR3 coding DNA: TGTGCCAGCAGTGGAGCGGGGGCACACAATGAGCAGTTCTTC.

J is TRBJ1-2 and V is TRBV4-3; 9 bases line up with TRBD1. Germline trimming cut 0 bases from V and 8 bases from J; bases unmatched to any gene: 13. The CDR3 consists of 17 residues. Germline CDR1 and CDR2: LGHNA and YSLEER. The CDR3, as DNA: TGCGCCAGCAGCCAAGATGCATCACAGGGGGCATATTCCGGCTACACCTTC. This encodes CASSQDASQGAYSGYTF.

The chain joins TRBV19 to TRBJ2-5; D is undetermined. The CDR3 contains 14 residues. Trimming removed 3 bases at V and 5 bases at J, with 13 bases between. The germline CDR1 and CDR2 sequences are LNHDA and SQIVND (reference sequence). The CDR3 protein is CASSILGPGETQYF. CDR3 sequence (DNA): TGTGCCAGTAGTATCCTCGGACCTGGGGAGACCCAGTACTTC.

The chain has TRBV19 and TRBJ2-7, with TRBD2 as a possible D gene (6 bases). Germline assignment: CDR1 LNHDA and CDR2 SQIVND (reference sequence). The CDR3 contains 15 residues. The V end was cut by 1 base, the J end by 4 bases, with 14 bases between. The CDR3 DNA is TGTGCCAGTAGTATAGGACTAGTAGGGGAATACGAGCAGTACTTC. Residues: CASSIGLVGEYEQYF.

V and J are TRBV7-8 and TRBJ2-7; 11 bases are a match to TRBD1. With V trimmed by 2 bases and J by 3 bases, 9 bases remained unmatched. CDR3 length equals 17 residues. The germline gives CDR1 SGHVS, CDR2 FQNEAQ. This chain's CDR3 is CASSLPRTGGDLYEQYF. CDR3 nucleotides: TGTGCCAGCAGCTTACCACGGACAGGGGGCGACCTCTACGAGCAGTACTTC.

V gene TRBV11-2 combines with J gene TRBJ1-5; 8 positions agree with TRBD1. CDR1 is SGHAT and CDR2 is FQNNGV in the germline V gene. The V gene end was trimmed by 4 bases and the J gene end by 7 bases; junction bases not matched to a gene: 6. This CDR3 has 14 amino acids. The CDR3 sequence is CASSYDRGWQPQHF. The CDR3 DNA reads as TGTGCCAGCAGCTACGACAGGGGTTGGCAGCCCCAGCATTTT.

The V call is TRBV9, the J call TRBJ1-5; the D gene is possibly TRBD1 (6 bases). The CDR3 has 14 residues. Deletions cut 0 bases from V and 12 bases from J, with 16 bases between. In germline, CDR1 is SGDLS, CDR2 YYNGEE. The DNA for the CDR3 is TGTGCCAGCAGCGTAGGGGGGGCTCCTGTGGACCAGCATTTT. Residues: CASSVGGAPVDQHF. Based on the CDR3 plus reference TRBV9 and TRBJ1-5, the full variable domain is DSGVTQTPKHLITATGQRVTLRCSPRSGDLSVYWYQQSLDQGLQFLIQYYNGEERAKGNILERFSAQQFPDLHSELNLSSLELGDSALYFCASSVGGAPVDQHFGDGTRLSIL.

The V and J genes are TRBV5-6 and TRBJ2-1, with D uncertain. Germline loops: CDR1 SGHDT, CDR2 YYEEEE. The CDR3 covers 15 residues. Trimming shortened V by 1 base and J by 2 bases, and 10 bases separated the two germline ends. The CDR3 loop reads CASSLWWETYNEQFF. As DNA, the CDR3 is TGTGCCAGCAGCTTGTGGTGGGAAACCTACAATGAGCAGTTCTTC.

J is TRBJ1-1 and V is TRBV7-9; 7 nucleotides agree with TRBD1. The CDR3 spans 15 residues. J lost 4 bases, V lost 1 base, and 6 bases had no gene match. Per germline, CDR1 SEHNR and CDR2 FQNEAQ (reference sequence). For the CDR3, the DNA is TGTGCCAGCAGCTTAGGGGGTGCAGGGGGCACTGAAGCTTTCTTT. Residues: CASSLGGAGGTEAFF.

The chain employs TRBV2 and TRBJ2-1; D could derive from TRBD1 or TRBD2 (5 bases each). The germline CDR1 and CDR2 sequences are SNHLY and FYNNEI. CDR3 length equals 17 residues. Deletions cut 2 bases from V and 5 bases from J, with 19 bases between. The CDR3 spells CASSEYEGRVRNNEQFF. The CDR3 coding sequence is TGTGCCAGCAGTGAATACGAGGGGAGAGTCAGAAACAATGAGCAGTTCTTC.

Remarks on this clone: The same CDR3 arises from other DNA sequences in this sample as well. The chain couples TRBV28 to TRBJ1-6; D not certain. The CDR3 covers 11 residues. With 5 bases removed from V and 7 bases from J, the gap between germline ends came to 3 bases. Germline assignment: CDR1 MDHEN and CDR2 SYDVKM. The chain's CDR3 is CASSPNSPLHF. DNA of the CDR3: TGTGCCAGCAGTCCCAATTCACCCCTCCACTTT.

V is TRBV7-6 and J is TRBJ2-7; 12 nucleotides agree with TRBD1. This CDR3 contains 16 residues. Germline V lookup: CDR1 SGHVS, CDR2 FNYEAQ. The junction had 11 bases not matched to a gene; V was cut back by 5 bases and J by 6 bases. CDR3 sequence reads: CASSLEPGQGAREQYF. The CDR3, as DNA: TGTGCCAGCAGCCTCGAACCGGGACAGGGGGCCCGCGAGCAGTACTTC.